Listed below are T cell receptor beta chains from one sample, sequenced in a study of T-cell memory formation after mild COVID-19. MiXCR, run by TCRdb on the 5' RACE reads, gives a single entry per CDR3 protein. This table has approximately 500,000 distinct CDR3 sequences, around 27% appearing once. The sequenced sample was PBMCs or a T cell subset sorted from them (not recorded which). The receptor set was obtained from an adult woman who had mild COVID-19 (a few samples of this study predate the infection). Cell type and time point are not known. Both conserved end residues are part of each CDR3. D genes are given only for firm matches. Part of the rows lack a size; the others show once, few, many or a class for expanded clones.

v_call: TRBV6-1
j_call: TRBJ2-7
d_call: NA
clone_size: NA
cdr3_aa: CASSRQPGYEQYF
cdr3_nt: TGTGCCAGCAGTCGACAACCCGGATACGAGCAGTACTTC

v_call: TRBV6-5
j_call: TRBJ1-5
d_call: NA
clone_size: NA
cdr3_aa: CASSFGIGQPQHF
cdr3_nt: TGTGCCAGCAGTTTCGGGATTGGCCAGCCCCAGCATTTT

v_call: TRBV5-6
j_call: TRBJ2-5
d_call: NA
clone_size: few
cdr3_aa: CASSLVGTQETQYF
cdr3_nt: TGTGCCAGCAGCTTGGTAGGAACCCAAGAGACCCAGTACTTC

v_call: TRBV24-1
j_call: TRBJ2-5
d_call: TRBD1
clone_size: few
cdr3_aa: CATSAGGEETQYF
cdr3_nt: TGTGCCACCAGTGCAGGGGGCGAAGAGACCCAGTACTTC

v_call: TRBV9
j_call: TRBJ2-3
d_call: NA
clone_size: NA
cdr3_aa: CASSGDRYSTDTQYF
cdr3_nt: TGTGCCAGCAGCGGCGACAGGTATTCCACAGATACGCAGTATTTT

v_call: TRBV20-1
j_call: TRBJ2-5
d_call: NA
clone_size: NA
cdr3_aa: CSATMTGAQETQYF
cdr3_nt: TGCAGTGCTACGATGACAGGAGCCCAAGAGACCCAGTACTTC

v_call: TRBV7-9
j_call: TRBJ1-2
d_call: NA
clone_size: NA
cdr3_aa: CASSRGNYGYTF
cdr3_nt: TGTGCCAGTTCGCGGGGGAACTATGGCTACACCTTC

v_call: TRBV6-5
j_call: TRBJ2-7
d_call: NA
clone_size: NA
cdr3_aa: CASSGSQAYYEQYF
cdr3_nt: TGTGCCAGCAGTGGGTCCCAGGCTTACTACGAGCAGTACTTC

v_call: TRBV3-1
j_call: TRBJ2-5
d_call: TRBD2
clone_size: NA
cdr3_aa: CASSQDKTSVFQETQYF
cdr3_nt: TGTGCCAGCAGCCAAGATAAAACTAGCGTCTTCCAAGAGACCCAGTACTTC

v_call: TRBV7-9
j_call: TRBJ1-4
d_call: NA
clone_size: few
cdr3_aa: CASSLTPRGEKLFF
cdr3_nt: TGTGCCAGCAGCTTAACACCACGAGGGGAAAAACTGTTTTTT

v_call: TRBV12-3/TRBV12-4
j_call: TRBJ1-2
d_call: NA
clone_size: few
cdr3_aa: CASSLSRQVDGYTF
cdr3_nt: TGTGCCAGCAGTTTAAGTCGGCAGGTTGATGGCTACACCTTC

v_call: TRBV2
j_call: TRBJ2-7
d_call: NA
clone_size: NA
cdr3_aa: CASSEEYNEQYF
cdr3_nt: TGTGCCAGCAGTGAAGAGTACAACGAGCAGTACTTC

v_call: TRBV7-6
j_call: TRBJ2-3
d_call: NA
clone_size: NA
cdr3_aa: CASSGRAYPFTDTQYF
cdr3_nt: TGTGCCAGCAGCGGCCGGGCTTACCCCTTCACAGATACGCAGTATTTT

v_call: TRBV11-2
j_call: TRBJ2-1
d_call: NA
clone_size: few
cdr3_aa: CASNLRVPLTSYNEQFF
cdr3_nt: TGTGCCAGCAACCTCAGGGTACCTCTAACCTCCTACAATGAGCAGTTCTTC

v_call: TRBV20-1
j_call: TRBJ2-1
d_call: TRBD1
clone_size: NA
cdr3_aa: CSANHGGDRGVSYNEQFF
cdr3_nt: TGCAGTGCCAACCATGGGGGGGACAGGGGAGTGTCCTACAATGAGCAGTTCTTC

v_call: TRBV12-3/TRBV12-4
j_call: TRBJ2-5
d_call: NA
clone_size: NA
cdr3_aa: CASSFDAREETQYF
cdr3_nt: TGTGCCAGCAGTTTCGACGCAAGGGAAGAGACCCAGTACTTC

v_call: TRBV5-1
j_call: TRBJ2-7
d_call: TRBD1
clone_size: NA
cdr3_aa: CASSARQGSYEQYF
cdr3_nt: TGCGCCAGCAGCGCACGACAGGGTAGTTACGAGCAGTACTTC

v_call: TRBV27
j_call: TRBJ2-6
d_call: NA
clone_size: few
cdr3_aa: CASSLSGQPDRQSSGANVLTF
cdr3_nt: TGTGCCAGCAGTTTATCAGGCCAGCCCGACAGGCAGAGCTCTGGGGCCAACGTCCTGACTTTC

v_call: TRBV6-1
j_call: TRBJ2-7
d_call: TRBD1
clone_size: NA
cdr3_aa: CASSERAGQGPYEQYF
cdr3_nt: TGTGCCAGCAGTGAAAGGGCGGGACAGGGCCCCTACGAGCAGTACTTC

v_call: TRBV7-6
j_call: TRBJ2-2
d_call: TRBD2
clone_size: NA
cdr3_aa: CASSSGGQTGELFF
cdr3_nt: TGTGCCAGCAGCTCGGGGGGGCAGACCGGGGAGCTGTTTTTT

v_call: TRBV20-1
j_call: TRBJ1-1
d_call: NA
clone_size: few
cdr3_aa: CSAPIPGYTEAFF
cdr3_nt: TGCAGTGCCCCCATTCCGGGCTACACTGAAGCTTTCTTT

v_call: TRBV2
j_call: TRBJ2-7
d_call: NA
clone_size: few
cdr3_aa: CASWDRSYEQYF
cdr3_nt: TGTGCCAGTTGGGACCGATCTTACGAGCAGTACTTC

v_call: TRBV5-6
j_call: TRBJ2-7
d_call: TRBD1
clone_size: NA
cdr3_aa: CASRAWGQGSYEQYF
cdr3_nt: TGTGCCAGCAGGGCGTGGGGACAGGGATCCTACGAGCAGTACTTC

v_call: TRBV9
j_call: TRBJ2-1
d_call: TRBD2
clone_size: NA
cdr3_aa: CASSAETSGTSGGWEQFF
cdr3_nt: TGTGCCAGCAGCGCCGAGACCTCCGGGACTAGCGGGGGGTGGGAGCAGTTCTTC

v_call: TRBV2
j_call: TRBJ2-1
d_call: TRBD1
clone_size: once
cdr3_aa: CASSEEQGAMDEQFF
cdr3_nt: TGTGCCAGCAGTGAAGAACAGGGGGCCATGGATGAGCAGTTCTTC

v_call: TRBV6-5
j_call: TRBJ2-5
d_call: NA
clone_size: once
cdr3_aa: CASSYSEASKETQYF
cdr3_nt: TGTGCCAGCAGTTACTCTGAAGCTAGTAAGGAGACCCAGTACTTC

v_call: TRBV10-3
j_call: TRBJ2-1
d_call: NA
clone_size: few
cdr3_aa: CAISESSRSPNEQFF
cdr3_nt: TGTGCCATCAGTGAGTCAAGTAGGTCACCCAATGAGCAGTTCTTC

v_call: TRBV12-3/TRBV12-4
j_call: TRBJ2-2
d_call: NA
clone_size: once
cdr3_aa: CASSRGGPNTGELFF
cdr3_nt: TGTGCCAGCAGCCGAGGAGGGCCGAACACCGGGGAGCTGTTTTTT